The 18 T cell receptor beta chains below come from one sample, sequenced in a study of CD8+CD57+ T cells in acquired aplastic anemia. TCR beta VDJ and CDR3 profiles were obtained from a genomic DNA template. Each CDR3 protein gets one entry after TCRdb re-called the reads with MiXCR. The sample comprises over 200,000 distinct CDR3 sequences, 61% of which are singletons, and about 29% rests with the top ten. The source material was sorted CD4+, CD8+, or CD8+CD57+ T cells (not recorded which) from PBMCs. These receptors were obtained from a human donor in good health.

The rearrangement uses TRBV7-9 and TRBJ2-7, with D perhaps matching TRBD1 (5 bases). The germline gives CDR1 SEHNR, CDR2 FQNEAQ (reference sequence). The ends were cut back, 5 bases at V and 5 bases at J, with 13 bases in the middle. The CDR3 extends over 13 amino acids. The CDR3 loop is CASSPPATDEQYF. CDR3 DNA: TGTGCCAGCAGCCCTCCAGCGACAGACGAGCAGTACTTC.

The chain links TRBV20-1 to TRBJ1-2, with D unresolved. CDR1 and CDR2 from the germline V gene are DFQATT and SNEGSKA (reference sequence). This CDR3 is 13 amino acids long. V lost 0 bases, J lost 7 bases, and 12 bases lay in between. The CDR3: CSARDLEGRGYTF. The DNA for the CDR3 is TGCAGTGCTAGAGATCTGGAAGGACGTGGCTACACCTTC.

This clonotype was observed many times. This chain connects TRBV5-8 to TRBJ1-2; 11 bases line up with TRBD1. V was pared by 4 bases and J by 7 bases, with 6 bases of the junction left unmatched. The CDR3 length is 14 residues. Germline loops: CDR1 SGHTS, CDR2 YDEGEE. The DNA for the CDR3 is TGTGCCAGCAGCAGGGACAGGGGGGGTTTTGGCTACACCTTC. Its translation: CASSRDRGGFGYTF.

The CDR3 spells CASSLDSRYEQYF. CDR3 nucleotide sequence: TGCGCCAGCAGCTTGGACAGTCGCTACGAGCAGTACTTC. The chain employs TRBV5-1 and TRBJ2-7; D is uncertain. The length of the CDR3 is 13 residues. Per the germline V gene, CDR1 is SGHRS and CDR2 is YFSETQ. The V end lost 0 bases, the J end lost 3 bases, and 7 bases lay between the germline ends.

This clonotype was seen ten or more times. The chain combines TRBV29-1 with TRBJ1-1, with D uncertain. V lost 7 bases and J lost 1, with 13 bases in between. CDR1 is SQVTM and CDR2 is ANQGSEA in the germline V gene. CDR3 length: 13 amino acids. The CDR3, as DNA: TGCAGCGCCTTATTGGGATCGAACACTGAAGCTTTCTTT. It specifies CSALLGSNTEAFF.

The rearrangement joins TRBV7-8 to TRBJ1-1, with D hard to call. Trimming removed 0 bases at V and 6 bases at J, with 8 bases between. Germline CDR1 is SGHVS and CDR2 is FQNEAQ. CDR3 length: 13 residues. The CDR3 DNA sequence: TGTGCCAGCAGCTTAGCTAGGGCCGCTGAAGCTTTCTTT. Translation: CASSLARAAEAFF.

The V gene is TRBV2, the J gene TRBJ2-2; 7 bases agree with TRBD2. CDR1 and CDR2 (germline): SNHLY, FYNNEI. The CDR3 spans 15 residues. Losses at the gene ends were 7 bases for V and 3 bases for J; bases not matched to a gene: 8. As DNA, the CDR3 is TGTGCCAGCATGATGCTAGCGGAGCACACCGGGGAGCTGTTTTTT. It is translated as CASMMLAEHTGELFF.

This clonotype was counted only a few times. A much larger clone differs by one base, so this may be a read error. V is TRBV5-4 and J is TRBJ2-3; D may be TRBD1 (5 bases). Per the germline V gene, CDR1 is SGHNT and CDR2 is YYREEE (reference sequence). The CDR3 covers 16 residues. This CDR3 reads CACSSPERGWGDTQYF. The CDR3 DNA reads as TGTGCCTGCAGCTCGCCTGAAAGGGGATGGGGAGATACGCAGTATTTT.

The J gene is TRBJ2-1, the V gene TRBV2; 8 positions match TRBD2. This CDR3 comprises 12 residues. V gave up 4 bases and J gave up 13 bases; unmatched junction bases: 6. Germline-derived CDR1 and CDR2 are SNHLY and FYNNEI. The CDR3 coding sequence is TGTGCCAGCAGTGTAGCGGGATCTCACCAGTTCTTC. Translating gives CASSVAGSHQFF. Full variable domain (missing parts from reference TRBV2 and TRBJ2-1): EPEVTQTPSHQVTQMGQEVILRCVPISNHLYFYWYRQILGQKVEFLVSFYNNEISEKSEIFDDQFSVERPDGSNFTLKIRSTKLEDSAMYFCASSVAGSHQFFGPGTRLTVL.

The chain uses TRBV11-2 and TRBJ2-7; 9 positions match TRBD1. The ends lost 1 base at V and 0 bases at J; junction bases unmatched: 7. The CDR3 sequence is 17 residues long. Germline-derived CDR1 and CDR2 are SGHAT and FQNNGV. In DNA, the CDR3 is TGTGCCAGCAGCTTAGTGAACATGGGACAGGGCTCCTACGAGCAGTACTTC. Protein sequence: CASSLVNMGQGSYEQYF.

This clonotype has ten or more counts. This chain links TRBV7-9 with TRBJ2-2, with D perhaps matching TRBD1 (6 bases). The germline V and J ends were trimmed by 5 bases and 7 bases, with 14 bases remaining between them. Germline V gene sequence: CDR1 SEHNR, CDR2 FQNEAQ (reference sequence). This CDR3 is built from 14 residues. CDR3 in DNA: TGTGCCAGCAGCCGGACCCAGGGGATCGGGGAGCTGTTTTTT. This encodes CASSRTQGIGELFF.

For this clonotype: A read error may account for a junction end that differs from germline. The gene calls are TRBV10-3 and TRBJ1-5; 9 positions match TRBD1. The CDR3 runs 15 residues. Germline-derived CDR1 and CDR2 are ENHRY and SYGVKD. The CDR3 sequence: CAISESLTGGQPQHF. The CDR3 region has the DNA TGTGCCATCAGCGAGTCGTTGACAGGGGGTCAGCCCCAGCATTTT.

This chain joins TRBV2 and TRBJ1-3; the D is unclear. Germline CDR1 and CDR2: SNHLY and FYNNEI. Trimming pared 1 base from V and 2 bases from J, leaving 9 bases between. The CDR3 has 15 residues. The CDR3 loop is CASSEGGEPGNTIYF. In DNA form, the CDR3 reads TGTGCCAGCAGTGAAGGTGGAGAACCTGGAAACACCATATATTTT.

The chain employs TRBV7-8 and TRBJ1-2; 8 bases align to TRBD1. Trimming at V came to 5 bases and at J to 7 bases, leaving 9 bases not matched to a gene. This CDR3 comprises 14 residues. Germline V gene data show CDR1 as SGHVS and CDR2 as FQNEAQ. This chain's CDR3 is CASSVQGGAAGYTF. The CDR3 DNA follows: TGTGCCAGCAGCGTACAGGGGGGGGCAGCTGGCTACACCTTC.

This clonotype was seen at least ten times. V gene TRBV2 combines with J gene TRBJ2-3, with 14 bases that match TRBD2. This CDR3 region has 19 residues. Trimming removed 2 bases from V and 4 bases from J; junction bases left unmatched: 11. The germline CDR1 and CDR2 sequences are SNHLY and FYNNEI. CDR3 loop: CASSEFLGLAGEGADTQYF. The CDR3 DNA reads as TGTGCCAGCAGTGAATTTTTGGGACTAGCGGGAGAGGGGGCAGATACGCAGTATTTT.

The V call is TRBV10-3, the J call TRBJ2-2; 8 nucleotides align to TRBD2. Per the germline V gene, CDR1 is ENHRY and CDR2 is SYGVKD. The CDR3 contains 13 residues. The V segment lost 7 bases and the J segment 4 bases; nucleotides outside the gene matches: 2. CDR3 nucleotide sequence: TGTGCCATCACACGGGAGGGCACCGGGGAGCTGTTTTTT. Its translation: CAITREGTGELFF.

This clonotype was counted only a few times. CDR3 protein: CATSSGRNSPLHF. Written as DNA, the CDR3 is TGTGCCACCAGCAGCGGTAGGAATTCACCCCTCCACTTT. The rearrangement links TRBV15 to TRBJ1-6; unclear D gene. The germline V gene has CDR1 LNHNV and CDR2 YYDKDF (reference sequence). The germline V and J ends were trimmed by 3 bases and 7 bases, with 7 bases remaining between them. The CDR3 has 13 residues.

The chain recombines TRBV20-1 with TRBJ1-1; no clear D. Germline V gene sequence: CDR1 DFQATT, CDR2 SNEGSKA (reference sequence). The CDR3 has 14 residues. V lost 0 bases and J 0 bases, leaving 8 bases between the germline ends. The CDR3 nucleotides read TGCAGTGCTAGAGATGGCAGCATGAACACTGAAGCTTTCTTT. It specifies CSARDGSMNTEAFF.